Presented here are 21 T cell receptor beta chains from one specimen sequenced in a study of T cell responses to AZD1222 COVID-19 vaccine. Repertoires were generated with immunoSEQ multiplex PCR, while TCRdb's copy carries only in-frame clones and drops some. The repertoire holds roughly 170,000 clones, with about 86% as singletons. Sample: peripheral blood, taken on day 0 of AZD1222 vaccination. The receptors here all came from an adult in good health.

The chain is built from TRBV19 and TRBJ1-4; no reliable D call. The germline V gene has CDR1 LNHDA and CDR2 SQIVND (reference sequence). V was cut by 6 bases and J by 0 bases, with 14 bases left in between. The CDR3 loop spans 16 amino acids. CDR3 bases: TGTGCCAGTAGCTCCCAAAGGGCGGCAACTAATGAAAAACTGTTTTTT. This translates into CASSSQRAATNEKLFF.

J is TRBJ2-7 and V is TRBV6-5; perhaps TRBD1 as D (6 bases). CDR3 length: 14 residues. Trimming took off 6 bases at V and 2 bases at J, with 14 bases between the two ends. Germline V gene sequence: CDR1 MNHEY, CDR2 SVGAGI. CDR3 bases: TGTGCCAGCAGGATCCGACAGGACACCTACGAGCAGTACTTC. Its translation: CASRIRQDTYEQYF.

This clone is a singleton in its sample. The chain couples TRBV18 to TRBJ1-1; TRBD1 agrees at 8 bases. The CDR3 consists of 16 residues. Germline assignment: CDR1 KGHSH and CDR2 LQKENI. Unmatched junction bases numbered 10, after V lost 3 bases and J lost 4 bases. In DNA form, the CDR3 reads TGTGCCAGCTCACCGGGCCCGGGTACAGGGGGCACTGAAGCTTTCTTT. This sequence encodes CASSPGPGTGGTEAFF.

The V call is TRBV9, the J call TRBJ1-1; 10 bases map to TRBD1. From germline, CDR1 is SGDLS and CDR2 YYNGEE. CDR3 size: 17 residues. V gave up 4 bases and J gave up 0 bases; unmatched junction bases: 9. CDR3 DNA sequence: TGTGCCAGCAGCTCTAGAGACAGGGGGCCCCTGAACACTGAAGCTTTCTTT. Its protein is CASSSRDRGPLNTEAFF.

The V and J genes are TRBV10-1 and TRBJ2-7; D ambiguous. CDR3 size: 15 residues. V was cut by 2 bases and J by 0 bases, with 11 bases left in between. Germline assignment: CDR1 WNHNN and CDR2 SYGVQD (reference sequence). The CDR3 loop is CASSEINYGSYEQYF. The CDR3 nucleotides read TGCGCCAGCAGTGAGATTAACTACGGCTCCTACGAGCAGTACTTC.

The chain combines TRBV19 with TRBJ1-1; D gene ambiguous. The CDR3 is made up of 13 amino acids. The V gene lost 11 bases and the J gene lost 5 bases, with 18 bases spanning the gap. Germline V lookup: CDR1 LNHDA, CDR2 SQIVND (reference sequence). The CDR3 is CAVEATLGTEAFF. The CDR3 nucleotides read TGTGCCGTCGAGGCAACCCTGGGGACTGAAGCTTTCTTT.

The chain joins TRBV5-5 to TRBJ1-2; D gene uncertain. Trimming removed 0 bases from V and 5 bases from J, with 5 bases in between. Looked up from germline, CDR1 is SGHKS and CDR2 is YYEKEE (reference sequence). The CDR3 runs to 12 residues. The CDR3 coding sequence is TGTGCCAGCAGCTTGGATGGGTATGGCTACACCTTC. The encoded protein is CASSLDGYGYTF.

The chain recombines TRBV5-1 with TRBJ1-1, with D possibly being TRBD1 (6 bases). Trimming stripped 0 bases from V and 1 base from J, with 10 bases between. From germline, CDR1 is SGHRS and CDR2 YFSETQ. The CDR3 contains 15 residues. In nucleotides, the CDR3 is TGCGCCAGCAGCTTGGCCCCGGGACAGAACACTGAAGCTTTCTTT. Translated, it gives CASSLAPGQNTEAFF.

The chain recombines TRBV6-5 with TRBJ2-2; D gene ambiguous. This CDR3 has 13 amino acids. Per germline, CDR1 MNHEY and CDR2 SVGAGI. The V gene lost 6 bases and the J gene lost 5 bases, with 10 bases spanning the gap. The CDR3 nucleotides read TGTGCCAGCAGCTCTATAGGGACCGGGGAGCTGTTTTTT. This gives the protein CASSSIGTGELFF.

The chain joins TRBV9 to TRBJ2-5; D may match TRBD1 or TRBD2 (5 bases each). Looked up from germline, CDR1 is SGDLS and CDR2 is YYNGEE. Trimming cost V 4 bases and J 0 bases, with 19 bases left between them. The CDR3 has 17 residues. The CDR3 here is CASSTRGTVMYQETQYF. As DNA, the CDR3 is TGTGCCAGCAGCACGAGGGGTACTGTGATGTACCAAGAGACCCAGTACTTC.

The chain has TRBV18 and TRBJ1-3; D is undetermined. The CDR3 is made up of 14 amino acids. The V gene's germline CDR1 is KGHSH and CDR2 LQKENI. Trimming removed 4 bases from V and 3 bases from J, with 10 bases in between. CDR3 coding DNA: TGTGCCAGCTCACTCGACATCCATGGAAACACCATATATTTT. Translation gives CASSLDIHGNTIYF.

The DNA for the CDR3 is TGTGCCAGCAGCTTAGGGAGACAGTACAATGAGCAGTTCTTC. It yields the protein CASSLGRQYNEQFF. The chain joins TRBV13 to TRBJ2-1, with D possibly being TRBD1 (5 bases). The CDR3 spans 14 residues. V lost 0 bases and J 4 bases, leaving 7 bases between the germline ends. Germline V gene lookup returns CDR1 PRHDT and CDR2 FYEKMQ (reference sequence).

CDR3 DNA: TGTGCCAGCAATGTAGCGGGAGTCTCCGGGGAGCTGTTTTTT. Its protein is CASNVAGVSGELFF. J is TRBJ2-2 and V is TRBV25-1; 9 bases align to TRBD2. The germline gives CDR1 MGHDK, CDR2 SYGVNS. Trimming removed 7 bases from V and 6 bases from J; junction bases left unmatched: 6. The CDR3 runs 14 residues. The variable domain in full, completed from reference TRBV25-1 and TRBJ2-2, reads EADIYQTPRYLVIGTGKKITLECSQTMGHDKMYWYQQDPGMELHLIHYSYGVNSTEKGDLSSESTVSRIRTEHFPLTLESARPSHTSQYLCASNVAGVSGELFFGEGSRLTVL.

This chain joins TRBV3-1 (or the pseudogene TRBV3-2) and TRBJ1-2; possibly TRBD1 for D (6 bases). V was clipped by 4 bases and J by 7 bases, with 16 bases between them. The CDR3 has 14 residues. In germline, CDR1 is LGHDT, CDR2 YNNKEL (reference sequence). The CDR3 region has the DNA TGTGCCAGCAGCCCAGATCAGGGGACGGCTGGCTACACCTTC. Its protein product is CASSPDQGTAGYTF.

This clone was found once. V gene TRBV27 combines with J gene TRBJ2-6; TRBD1 matches at 9 bases. CDR3 size: 17 residues. The V gene's germline CDR1 is MNHEY and CDR2 SMNVEV (reference sequence). With V trimmed by 5 bases and J by 0 bases, 5 bases remained unmatched. The CDR3 DNA is TGTGCCAGCAGTCCGGGGACAGGGCGCTCTGGGGCCAACGTCCTGACTTTC. This codes for CASSPGTGRSGANVLTF.

The J gene is TRBJ2-7, the V gene TRBV7-2; D is ambiguous. The CDR3 extends over 15 amino acids. The V gene's germline CDR1 is SGHTA and CDR2 FQGNSA. V dropped 4 bases and J dropped 2 bases, with 15 bases sitting between them. CDR3 DNA: TGTGCCAGCAGCTCGACCGGGTACTCGGCCTACGAGCAGTACTTC. The encoded protein is CASSSTGYSAYEQYF.

This sequence joins TRBV7-8 and TRBJ1-4; possible D gene TRBD1, 5 bases. Germline V lookup: CDR1 SGHVS, CDR2 FQNEAQ. Trimming removed 5 bases at V and 0 bases at J, with 13 bases between. This CDR3 contains 16 residues. CDR3 nucleotide sequence: TGTGCCAGCAGCCCAGGGACGTCGCCAACTAATGAAAAACTGTTTTTT. Its protein is CASSPGTSPTNEKLFF.

The gene calls are TRBV5-1 and TRBJ2-2; maybe TRBD2 (6 bases). V was pared by 0 bases and J by 2 bases, with 11 bases between. The CDR3 runs 16 residues. Germline assignment: CDR1 SGHRS and CDR2 YFSETQ. The CDR3 DNA reads as TGCGCCAGCAGCTTGGACCCGGGAGTTAACACCGGGGAGCTGTTTTTT. Translation: CASSLDPGVNTGELFF.

This rearrangement joins TRBV4-1 to TRBJ2-3; 8 bases map to TRBD2. Germline CDR1 reads MGHRA; CDR2 reads YSYEKL. The CDR3 extends over 17 amino acids. V shed 0 bases and J 2 bases; nucleotides not matched to a gene: 7. The CDR3 reads CASSQEAPGGYTDTQYF. For the CDR3, the DNA is TGCGCCAGCAGCCAAGAAGCTCCGGGGGGGTACACAGATACGCAGTATTTT.

Concerning this clone itself: The same CDR3 can be traced to other DNA sequences in this sample. The chain carries TRBV11-2 and TRBJ1-6; 11 nucleotides line up with TRBD1. In germline, CDR1 is SGHAT, CDR2 FQNNGV. The CDR3 sequence is 15 residues long. V lost 5 bases to trimming and J lost 6 bases; unmatched junction nucleotides: 3. CDR3 in DNA: TGTGCCAGCAGCCTCGGACAGGGGGCTAATTCACCCCTCCACTTT. This sequence encodes CASSLGQGANSPLHF.

The CDR3 bases are TGTGCCAGCAGCCCATATAGCTCTGGGGCCAACGTCCTGACTTTC. As protein: CASSPYSSGANVLTF. The rearrangement joins TRBV7-9 to TRBJ2-6; D is ambiguous. Germline loops: CDR1 SEHNR, CDR2 FQNEAQ (reference sequence). The CDR3 totals 15 residues. The V and J ends lost 5 bases and 0 bases respectively, with 8 bases between them.